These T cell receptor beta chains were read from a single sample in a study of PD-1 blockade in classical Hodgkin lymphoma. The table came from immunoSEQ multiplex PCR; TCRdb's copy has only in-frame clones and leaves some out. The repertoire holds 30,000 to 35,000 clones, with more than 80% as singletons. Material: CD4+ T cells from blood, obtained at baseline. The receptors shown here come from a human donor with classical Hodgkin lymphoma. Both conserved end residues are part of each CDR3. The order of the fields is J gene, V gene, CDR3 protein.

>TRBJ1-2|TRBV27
CASSLSGLGGYTF
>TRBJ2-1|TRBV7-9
CASSQTTEQFF
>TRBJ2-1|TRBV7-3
CASSRQGAVGNEQFF
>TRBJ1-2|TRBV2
CASSEVGVYGYTF
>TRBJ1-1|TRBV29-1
CSVEISTLNTEAFF
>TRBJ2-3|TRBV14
CASSQLGQATDTQYF
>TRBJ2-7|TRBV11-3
CASSLGRGRGSYEQYF
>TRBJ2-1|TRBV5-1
CASSLEDAYNEQFF
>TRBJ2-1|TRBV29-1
CSVERGGGTYNEQFF
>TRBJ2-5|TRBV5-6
CASSESREQYF
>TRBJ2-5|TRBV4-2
CASSQDATGYQETQYF
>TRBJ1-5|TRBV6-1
CASSELGGDGNQPQHF
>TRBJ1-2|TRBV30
CAWSRGTDSNYGYTF
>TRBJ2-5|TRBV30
CAWSVNGGETQYF
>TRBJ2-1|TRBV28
CASSLRTTGTSSNEQFF
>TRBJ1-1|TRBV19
CASSISYNEAFF
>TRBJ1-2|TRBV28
CASSLPNPLIHGYTF
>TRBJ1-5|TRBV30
CAWSRNNNQPQHF
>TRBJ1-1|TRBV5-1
CASSLVGGAEAFF
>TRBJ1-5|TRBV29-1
CSVGQGGNQPQHF
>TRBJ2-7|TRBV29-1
CSAMLTPGGSYEQYF
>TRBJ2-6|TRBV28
CASKQPSGANVLTF
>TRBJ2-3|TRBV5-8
CASSFYRRTDTQYF
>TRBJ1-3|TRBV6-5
CASGRRGSGNTIYF
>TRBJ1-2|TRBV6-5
CASSSGTGGYTF
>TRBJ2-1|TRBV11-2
CASTSWRGSSYNEQFF
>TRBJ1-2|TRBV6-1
CASSEAGQPYGYTF
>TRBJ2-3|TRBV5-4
CASSLGMRDRIDTQYF
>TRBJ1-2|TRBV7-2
CASSAQGKFNYGYTF
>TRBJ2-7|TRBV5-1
CASSLEGREWDEQYF
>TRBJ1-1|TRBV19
CASSMVPAAAGTEAFF
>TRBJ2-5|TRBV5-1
CASSLSPWETQYF
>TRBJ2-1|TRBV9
CASSVDRGLERGSYNEQFF
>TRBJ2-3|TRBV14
CASSPSSGSWGTDTQYF
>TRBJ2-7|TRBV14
CASGNSPTYEQYF
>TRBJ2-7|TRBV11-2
CASSPRGLAGLYEQYF
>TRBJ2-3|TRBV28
CASSPAGGPSDTQYF
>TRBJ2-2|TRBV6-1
CASSDPGGLTGELFF
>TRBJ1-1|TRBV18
CASSPFGLGVDTEAFF
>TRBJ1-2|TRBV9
CASSVDGTANYGYTF
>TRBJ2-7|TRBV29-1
CSVHDDPYEQYF
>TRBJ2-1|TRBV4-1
CASSHPARTAYNEQFF
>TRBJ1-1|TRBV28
CASSSHRVRDTEAFF
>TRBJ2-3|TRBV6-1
CAAAPGLATDTQYF
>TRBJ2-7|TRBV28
CASSPPHSLKYF
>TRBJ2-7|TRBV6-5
CASSPELAVVEQYF
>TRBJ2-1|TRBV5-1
CASSPLERRSGNEQFF
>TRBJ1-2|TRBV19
CASTRTGNGYTF
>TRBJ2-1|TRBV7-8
CASSPDRVINEQFF
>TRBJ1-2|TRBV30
CAWSGGGGGYTF
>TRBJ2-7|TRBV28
CASSMGGLASYEQYF
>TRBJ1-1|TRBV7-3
CASSSVRGEAFF
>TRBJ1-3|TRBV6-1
CASSEPGGGGNTIYF